A single sample is the source of the 10 T cell receptor beta chains below, sequenced in a study of cytomegalovirus exposure and HLA in healthy donors. The PCR used 60 Vbeta and 13 Jbeta primers. Measured with immunoSEQ multiplex PCR; TCRdb has only the in-frame clones, and not every one. Seen here are about 180,000 clones, roughly 82% observed once, and the top ten hold about 1.5%. The specimen sequenced was PBMCs. All receptors come from a middle-aged man in good health and CMV-seronegative.

The V call is TRBV28, the J call TRBJ2-2, with TRBD1 identical over 7 bases. The germline V gene encodes CDR1 MDHEN and CDR2 SYDVKM. This CDR3 is 15 amino acids long. The V segment lost 10 bases and the J segment 2 bases; nucleotides outside the gene matches: 10. The CDR3 loop is CAIMRTGVNTGELFF. The CDR3 nucleotides read TGTGCCATCATGAGGACAGGAGTTAACACCGGGGAGCTGTTTTTT.

The chain combines TRBV5-1 with TRBJ1-2; TRBD1 aligns across 10 bases. Germline V gene data show CDR1 as SGHRS and CDR2 as YFSETQ. The CDR3 covers 15 residues. The ends lost 4 bases at V and 6 bases at J; junction bases unmatched: 9. CDR3 in DNA: TGCGCCAGCAGCCTTAACCCCGGGACAGGGGATGGCTACACCTTC. Translation gives CASSLNPGTGDGYTF. The variable domain in full, completed from reference TRBV5-1 and TRBJ1-2, reads KAGVTQTPRYLIKTRGQQVTLSCSPISGHRSVSWYQQTPGQGLQFLFEYFSETQRNKGNFPGRFSGRQFSNSRSEMNVSTLELGDSALYLCASSLNPGTGDGYTFGSGTRLTVV.

This clone was counted between two and nine times. The CDR3 nucleotides read TGTGCCAGCAGCCCGACAGGGGGCAATTCAAACTATGGCTACACCTTC. Translation gives CASSPTGGNSNYGYTF. V is TRBV5-6 and J is TRBJ1-2; TRBD1 matches 10 bases. The CDR3 contains 16 residues. The ends lost 4 bases at V and 2 bases at J; junction bases unmatched: 8. Germline values: CDR1 SGHDT, CDR2 YYEEEE.

The chain joins TRBV29-1 to TRBJ2-2, with 7 positions matching TRBD2. Germline V gives CDR1 SQVTM, CDR2 ANQGSEA. This CDR3 has 15 amino acids. The V segment lost 2 bases and the J segment 5 bases; nucleotides outside the gene matches: 8. The DNA of the CDR3 is TGCAGCGTTGAATCCAGCGGGGATGTAACCGGGGAGCTGTTTTTT. Protein sequence: CSVESSGDVTGELFF.

Written as DNA, the CDR3 is TGCGCCAGCAGCCATGACAGGGGATCCTACGAGCAGTACTTC. Amino acids: CASSHDRGSYEQYF. The chain recombines TRBV4-3 with TRBJ2-7, with 8 bases identical to TRBD1. CDR1 is LGHNA, CDR2 YSLEER, per germline. This CDR3 comprises 14 residues. Losses at the gene ends were 3 bases for V and 1 base for J; bases not matched to a gene: 2.

This clone was picked up a small number of times. The chain links TRBV5-4 to TRBJ2-5, with D maybe TRBD1 (5 bases). V lost 4 bases to trimming and J lost 5 bases, with 15 bases between them. CDR1 and CDR2 from the germline V gene are SGHNT and YYREEE (reference sequence). The CDR3 runs to 14 residues. CDR3 in amino acids: CASSVQGRMETQYF. The DNA for the CDR3 is TGTGCCAGCAGCGTCCAGGGTCGTATGGAGACCCAGTACTTC.

This clone has a handful of counts. The chain recombines TRBV30 with TRBJ1-2; no reliable D call. CDR1 and CDR2 (germline): GTSNPN, SVGIG (reference sequence). Trimming left V 4 bases short and J 4 bases short, with 13 bases between. The CDR3 spans 13 residues. The CDR3 is CAWTPERVYGYTF. The CDR3 DNA reads TGTGCCTGGACCCCAGAGAGGGTCTATGGCTACACCTTC.

The chain uses TRBV28 and TRBJ1-5; a possible D gene is TRBD1 (5 bases). The germline V gene has CDR1 MDHEN and CDR2 SYDVKM. V was shortened by 2 bases and J by 4 bases, with 12 bases between the two germline ends. The length of the CDR3 is 15 residues. The CDR3 DNA reads TGTGCCAGCAGTTTAGGGGGGGGGATGAATCAGCCCCAGCATTTT. This codes for CASSLGGGMNQPQHF.

The chain recombines TRBV6-6 with TRBJ2-1; D possibly corresponds to TRBD1 (5 bases). The CDR3 has 14 amino acids. V lost 4 bases and J 8 bases, leaving 15 bases between the germline ends. CDR1 is MNHNY, CDR2 SVGAGI, per germline (reference sequence). CDR3 in DNA: TGTGCCAGCAGTTTAACAGGAGTCGTTGATGAGCAGTTCTTC. Encoded protein: CASSLTGVVDEQFF.

This clone occurred a few times. V is TRBV11-3 and J is TRBJ2-1; 9 nucleotides agree with TRBD1. The ends lost 4 bases at V and 8 bases at J; junction bases unmatched: 15. This CDR3 spans 17 amino acids. Per the germline V gene, CDR1 is SGHNT and CDR2 is YENEEA. CDR3 in amino acids: CASSSTGSGTGSDEQFF. The DNA of the CDR3 is TGTGCCAGCAGCTCCACAGGTTCCGGGACAGGGTCCGATGAGCAGTTCTTC.